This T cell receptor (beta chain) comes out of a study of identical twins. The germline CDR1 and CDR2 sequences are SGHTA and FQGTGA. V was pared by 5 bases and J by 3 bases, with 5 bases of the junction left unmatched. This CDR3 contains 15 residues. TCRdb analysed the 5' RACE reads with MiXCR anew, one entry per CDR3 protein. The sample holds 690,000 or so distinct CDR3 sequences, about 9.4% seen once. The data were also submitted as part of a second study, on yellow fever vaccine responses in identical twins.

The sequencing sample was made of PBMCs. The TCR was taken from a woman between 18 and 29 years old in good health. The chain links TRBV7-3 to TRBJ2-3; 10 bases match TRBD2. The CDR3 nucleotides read TGTGCCAGCAGCAGCCGGGGACTAGCGACAGATACGCAGTATTTT. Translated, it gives CASSSRGLATDTQYF.